The source of this TCR beta chain is a study of cytomegalovirus exposure and HLA in healthy donors. Findings and limits, study-wide: For presence/absence analyses, sequencing depth was assumed to be roughly uniform across donors. Indistinguishable V segments, including TRBV6-2 and TRBV6-3, were excluded. Association of 16,951 TCR beta sequences with HLA alleles was found at 0.05 false discovery rate in a later analysis.

PCR used 60 Vbeta primers and 13 Jbeta primers. The repertoire was sequenced with immunoSEQ multiplex PCR; TCRdb's copy has only in-frame clones and lacks some. The table records about 150,000 clones, roughly 82% of them present only once. Turning to this clone: Its cognate antigen is unknown.

CDR1 and CDR2 from the germline V gene are SGHNT and YYREEE (reference sequence). There are 14 residues in the CDR3. V gave up 3 bases and J gave up 2 bases, with 11 bases separating them. The chain has TRBV5-4 and TRBJ1-2; D is possibly TRBD1 (6 bases). Sequences were obtained from PBMCs. This receptor was obtained from a man aged 50 to 59 in good health and CMV-seropositive. CDR3: CASSYQQGNYGYTF. The CDR3 coding sequence is TGTGCCAGCAGCTACCAACAGGGAAACTATGGCTACACCTTC.